This T cell receptor (beta chain) was identified in a study of radiotherapy plus CTLA-4 blockade in lung cancer. Background on the study: Objective responses arose in approximately 17% of patients, and about 32% experienced disease control.

The CDR3 runs to 13 residues. With 5 bases removed from V and 0 bases from J, the gap between germline ends came to 7 bases. The germline CDR1 and CDR2 sequences are KGHSH and LQKENI. The study treated chemo-refractory metastatic non-small-cell lung cancer patients with focal radiation plus ipilimumab CTLA-4 blockade. With regard to this clone: Its antigen is unknown.

Profiled with immunoSEQ multiplex PCR; TCRdb holds only in-frame clones, not every one. Here the sample spans approximately 14,000 clones, around 72% being singletons. Overall study findings and caveats: Alongside interferon-beta, early blood T cell clone dynamics were reportedly the best predictor of response. In blood, TCR clones derived from the tumor expanded after radiotherapy plus ipilimumab.

This chain joins TRBV18 and TRBJ1-1; tentatively, D is TRBD1 (6 bases). Sequenced here: peripheral blood, sampled from a patient treated with radiotherapy plus ipilimumab. The clonotype comes from a human donor with non-small cell lung cancer whose response to radiotherapy plus ipilimumab could not be evaluated. Here the CDR3 reads CASSGTLNTEAFF. The DNA of the CDR3 is TGTGCCAGCTCAGGGACACTGAACACTGAAGCTTTCTTT.